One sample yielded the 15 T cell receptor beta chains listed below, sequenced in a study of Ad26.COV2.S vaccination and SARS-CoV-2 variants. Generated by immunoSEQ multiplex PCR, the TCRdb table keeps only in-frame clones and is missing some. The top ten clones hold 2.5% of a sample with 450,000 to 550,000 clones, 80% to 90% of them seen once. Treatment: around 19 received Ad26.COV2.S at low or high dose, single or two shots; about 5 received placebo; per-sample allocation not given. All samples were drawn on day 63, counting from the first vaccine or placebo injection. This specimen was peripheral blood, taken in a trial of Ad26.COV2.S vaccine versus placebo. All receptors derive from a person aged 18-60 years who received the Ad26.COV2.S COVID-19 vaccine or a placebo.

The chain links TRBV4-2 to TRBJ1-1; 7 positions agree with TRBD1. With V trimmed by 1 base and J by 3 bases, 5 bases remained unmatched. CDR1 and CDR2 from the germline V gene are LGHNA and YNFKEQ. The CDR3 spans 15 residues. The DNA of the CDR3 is TGTGCCAGCAGCCAAGGACAGGGTAGGCACACTGAAGCTTTCTTT. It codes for CASSQGQGRHTEAFF.

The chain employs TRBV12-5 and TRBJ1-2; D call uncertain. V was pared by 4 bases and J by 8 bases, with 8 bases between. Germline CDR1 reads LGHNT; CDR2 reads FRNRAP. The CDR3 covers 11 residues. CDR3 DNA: TGTGCTAGTGGTTCCTCATACGGCTACACCTTC. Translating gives CASGSSYGYTF.

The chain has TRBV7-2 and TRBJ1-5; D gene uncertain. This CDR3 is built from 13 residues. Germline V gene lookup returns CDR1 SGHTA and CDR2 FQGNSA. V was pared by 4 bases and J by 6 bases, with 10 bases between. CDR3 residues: CASSSGKGQPQHF. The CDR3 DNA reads TGTGCCAGCAGCTCCGGGAAGGGTCAGCCCCAGCATTTT.

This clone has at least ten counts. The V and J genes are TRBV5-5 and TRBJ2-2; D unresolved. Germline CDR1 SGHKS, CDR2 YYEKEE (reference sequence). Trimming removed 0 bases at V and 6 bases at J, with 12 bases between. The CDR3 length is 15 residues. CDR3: CASSLGPSTAGELFF. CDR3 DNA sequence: TGTGCCAGCAGCTTGGGTCCGAGCACCGCCGGGGAGCTGTTTTTT.

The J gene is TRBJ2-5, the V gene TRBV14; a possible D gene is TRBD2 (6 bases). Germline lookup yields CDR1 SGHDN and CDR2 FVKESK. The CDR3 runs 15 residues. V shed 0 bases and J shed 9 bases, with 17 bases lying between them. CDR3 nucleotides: TGTGCCAGCAGCCAAGACGTAGGGCGCGGAGGGGCCCAGTACTTC. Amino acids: CASSQDVGRGGAQYF. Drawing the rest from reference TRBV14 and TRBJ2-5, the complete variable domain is EAGVTQFPSHSVIEKGQTVTLRCDPISGHDNLYWYRRVMGKEIKFLLHFVKESKQDESGMPNNRFLAERTGGTYSTLKVQPAELEDSGVYFCASSQDVGRGGAQYFGPGTRLLVL.

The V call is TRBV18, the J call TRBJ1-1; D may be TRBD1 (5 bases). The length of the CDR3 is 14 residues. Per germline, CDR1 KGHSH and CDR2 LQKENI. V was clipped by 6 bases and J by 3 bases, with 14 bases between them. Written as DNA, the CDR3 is TGTGCCAGCTCCCCGGGGACCGACGACACTGAAGCTTTCTTT. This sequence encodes CASSPGTDDTEAFF.

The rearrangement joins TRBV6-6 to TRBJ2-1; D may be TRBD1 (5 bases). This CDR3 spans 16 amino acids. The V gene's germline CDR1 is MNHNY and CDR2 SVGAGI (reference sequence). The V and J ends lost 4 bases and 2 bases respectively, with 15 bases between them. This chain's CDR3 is CASSSRQLKPYNEQFF. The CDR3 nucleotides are TGTGCCAGCAGTTCCCGACAGCTCAAGCCCTACAATGAGCAGTTCTTC.

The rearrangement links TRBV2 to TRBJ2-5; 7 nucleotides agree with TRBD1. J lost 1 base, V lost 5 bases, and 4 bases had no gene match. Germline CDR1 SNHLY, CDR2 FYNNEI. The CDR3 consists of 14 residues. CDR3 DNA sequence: TGTGCCAGCAGTATTGACAGGGCCCAAGAGACCCAGTACTTC. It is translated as CASSIDRAQETQYF.

The CDR3 region is CATGRTGELFF. CDR3 bases: TGTGCCACCGGAAGAACCGGGGAGCTGTTTTTT. The V and J genes are TRBV24-1 and TRBJ2-2; the D is unclear. V was pared by 9 bases and J by 5 bases, with 6 bases between. This CDR3 is built from 11 residues. Looked up from germline, CDR1 is KGHDR and CDR2 is SFDVKD.

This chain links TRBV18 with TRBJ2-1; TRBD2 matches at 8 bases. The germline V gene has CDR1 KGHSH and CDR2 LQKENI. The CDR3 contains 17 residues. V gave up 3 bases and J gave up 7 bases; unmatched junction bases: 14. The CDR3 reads CASSPRGPGRVINEQFF. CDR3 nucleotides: TGTGCCAGCTCACCCCGAGGTCCCGGGAGGGTGATTAATGAGCAGTTCTTC.

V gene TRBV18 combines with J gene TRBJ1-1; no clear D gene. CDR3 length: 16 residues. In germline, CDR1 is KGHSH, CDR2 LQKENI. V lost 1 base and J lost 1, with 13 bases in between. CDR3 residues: CASSPLQTDTNTEAFF. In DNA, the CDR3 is TGTGCCAGCTCACCACTCCAGACTGATACGAACACTGAAGCTTTCTTT.

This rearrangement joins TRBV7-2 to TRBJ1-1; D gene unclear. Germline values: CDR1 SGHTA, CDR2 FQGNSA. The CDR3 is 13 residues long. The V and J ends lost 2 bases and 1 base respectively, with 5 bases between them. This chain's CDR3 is CASSLSWNTEAFF. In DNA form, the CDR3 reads TGTGCCAGCAGCTTATCATGGAACACTGAAGCTTTCTTT.

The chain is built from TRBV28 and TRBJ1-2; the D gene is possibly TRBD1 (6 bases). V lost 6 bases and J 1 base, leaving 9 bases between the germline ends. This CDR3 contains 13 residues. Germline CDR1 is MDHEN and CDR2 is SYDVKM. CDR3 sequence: CASSQQGNYGYTF. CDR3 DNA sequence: TGTGCCAGCAGCCAACAGGGTAACTATGGCTACACCTTC.

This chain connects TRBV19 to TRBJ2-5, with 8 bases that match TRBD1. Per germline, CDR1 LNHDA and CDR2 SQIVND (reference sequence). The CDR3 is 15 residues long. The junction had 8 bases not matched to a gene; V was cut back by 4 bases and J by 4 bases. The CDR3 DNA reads TGTGCCAGTAGTAACCCCGGACAGGGCATAGAGACCCAGTACTTC. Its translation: CASSNPGQGIETQYF.

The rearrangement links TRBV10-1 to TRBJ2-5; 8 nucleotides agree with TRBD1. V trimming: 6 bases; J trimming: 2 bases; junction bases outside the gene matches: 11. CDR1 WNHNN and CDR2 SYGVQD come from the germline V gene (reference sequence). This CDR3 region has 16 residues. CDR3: CASSKGCNRGQETQYF. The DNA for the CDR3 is TGCGCCAGCAGCAAGGGATGTAACAGGGGGCAAGAGACCCAGTACTTC.